This passage covers 30 T cell receptor beta chains from one sample sequenced in a study of a mutant IDH1 vaccine in newly diagnosed glioma. Antigens of these TCRs are unknown. The time point denotes: week 47, end of study. Alongside topical imiquimod, each dose of vaccine comprised 300 ug of mutant IDH1 20-mer peptide. Sequenced by immunoSEQ multiplex PCR; TCRdb stores in-frame clones only, minus some. The sample lists some 87,000 clones, approximately 75% occurring once. This sample comprised PBMCs, obtained from a glioma patient whose treatment included an IDH1 peptide vaccine. These receptors originate from a man aged 35 to 55 with glioma.

V usage is TRBV15 and J usage is TRBJ2-1; 7 bases are shared with TRBD2. Per the germline V gene, CDR1 is LNHNV and CDR2 is YYDKDF (reference sequence). Trimming cost V 1 base and J 5 bases; bases outside gene matches: 2. This CDR3 has 14 amino acids. CDR3 DNA sequence: TGTGCCACCAGCAGAGGGCGGGGGAACAATGAGCAGTTCTTC. Amino acids: CATSRGRGNNEQFF.

J is TRBJ1-3 and V is TRBV30; D remains ambiguous. The V gene's germline CDR1 is GTSNPN and CDR2 SVGIG (reference sequence). The CDR3 has 14 residues. The V end lost 0 bases, the J end lost 6 bases, and 12 bases lay between the germline ends. This CDR3 reads CAWSVLSFENTIYF. Written as DNA, the CDR3 is TGTGCCTGGAGTGTACTGAGTTTTGAAAACACCATATATTTT.

The rearrangement links TRBV5-1 to TRBJ2-6; D is possibly TRBD1 (6 bases). V shed 5 bases and J shed 0 bases, with 18 bases lying between them. CDR3 size: 18 residues. Germline CDR1 is SGHRS and CDR2 is YFSETQ. The chain's CDR3 is CASRRPGQPTSGANVLTF. Written as DNA, the CDR3 is TGCGCCAGCAGAAGGCCGGGACAACCGACCTCTGGGGCCAACGTCCTGACTTTC.

The gene calls are TRBV5-1 and TRBJ2-7; 7 bases match TRBD1. Germline V gene lookup returns CDR1 SGHRS and CDR2 YFSETQ. V shed 5 bases and J 5 bases; nucleotides not matched to a gene: 7. The CDR3 sequence is 13 residues long. The CDR3 protein is CASRRQGGNEQYF. CDR3 sequence (DNA): TGCGCCAGCAGAAGACAGGGTGGGAACGAGCAGTACTTC.

This chain joins TRBV14 and TRBJ1-6; D not certain. Germline V CDR1 and CDR2: SGHDN, FVKESK. V dropped 4 bases and J dropped 7 bases, with 11 bases sitting between them. CDR3 size: 14 residues. The CDR3 is CASSPSVSNSPLHF. The CDR3 bases are TGTGCCAGCAGCCCGTCGGTCTCGAATTCACCCCTCCACTTT.

The rearrangement joins TRBV6-6 to TRBJ1-5; TRBD1 matches at 7 bases. Trimming took 4 bases from V and 3 from J; bases not matched to a gene: 6. The germline V gene encodes CDR1 MNHNY and CDR2 SVGAGI (reference sequence). This CDR3 region has 15 residues. The DNA for the CDR3 is TGTGCCAGCAGTTTTTCAGGGGGTGCCAATCAGCCCCAGCATTTT. As protein: CASSFSGGANQPQHF.

This chain joins TRBV5-4 and TRBJ2-1, with a weak D call TRBD2 (6 bases). The germline V gene has CDR1 SGHNT and CDR2 YYREEE (reference sequence). Between the trimmed V and J ends, which lost 0 bases and 4 bases, there was a span of 14 bases. CDR3 length: 16 residues. CDR3 region: CASSLAGGLAYNEQFF. The CDR3 bases are TGTGCCAGCAGCTTGGCGGGCGGGCTAGCGTACAATGAGCAGTTCTTC.

The chain is built from TRBV7-2 and TRBJ2-3; D perhaps matches TRBD2 (7 bases). The CDR3 contains 15 residues. The germline V and J ends were trimmed by 3 bases and 4 bases, with 14 bases remaining between them. Germline loops: CDR1 SGHTA, CDR2 FQGNSA. The CDR3 is CASSFGGPSADTQYF. The DNA for the CDR3 is TGTGCCAGCAGCTTCGGGGGGCCGTCAGCAGATACGCAGTATTTT.

The chain links TRBV6-5 to TRBJ2-1; 8 nucleotides agree with TRBD2. This CDR3 contains 15 residues. Germline-derived CDR1 and CDR2 are MNHEY and SVGAGI. The junction had 8 bases not matched to a gene; V was cut back by 0 bases and J by 10 bases. CDR3 region: CASSYSISGDREQFF. In nucleotides, the CDR3 is TGTGCCAGCAGTTACTCGATTAGCGGGGACCGCGAGCAGTTCTTC.

The chain joins TRBV11-1 to TRBJ2-5, with D perhaps matching TRBD1 or TRBD2 (5 bases each). This CDR3 is built from 13 residues. CDR1 SGHAT and CDR2 FQDESV come from the germline V gene (reference sequence). Trimming left V 5 bases short and J 4 bases short, with 11 bases between. In DNA form, the CDR3 reads TGTGCCAGCAGCCCCCCAGGGACAGAGACCCAGTACTTC. It yields the protein CASSPPGTETQYF.

The chain links TRBV29-1 to TRBJ2-1, with 8 bases matching TRBD2. Germline lookup yields CDR1 SQVTM and CDR2 ANQGSEA. The CDR3 extends over 13 amino acids. J lost 5 bases, V lost 4 bases, and 4 bases had no gene match. CDR3 sequence (DNA): TGCAGCGTTGCTCTAGCGGGTCACAATGAGCAGTTCTTC. Amino acid sequence: CSVALAGHNEQFF.

The chain has TRBV5-4 and TRBJ2-2; 9 bases are shared with TRBD1. V lost 3 bases to trimming and J lost 1 base; unmatched junction nucleotides: 4. There are 16 residues in the CDR3. Per the germline V gene, CDR1 is SGHNT and CDR2 is YYREEE (reference sequence). CDR3 residues: CASSSGTGRNTGELFF. The CDR3 DNA follows: TGTGCCAGCAGCTCCGGGACAGGGCGGAACACCGGGGAGCTGTTTTTT.

This clone was counted once. This chain's CDR3 is CASTRSGGTYNEQFF. The CDR3 DNA is TGTGCCAGCACCCGTAGCGGGGGGACCTACAATGAGCAGTTCTTC. The V gene is TRBV7-2, the J gene TRBJ2-1; 10 bases match TRBD2. The germline V gene encodes CDR1 SGHTA and CDR2 FQGNSA. The CDR3 spans 15 residues. J gave up 2 bases and V 7 bases, and 5 bases lay outside the gene matches.

This sequence joins TRBV10-3 and TRBJ1-1; no reliable D call. V was pared by 0 bases and J by 1 base, with 9 bases between. Germline V gene lookup returns CDR1 ENHRY and CDR2 SYGVKD. CDR3 size: 15 residues. The CDR3 loop is CAISESLKTNTEAFF. CDR3 coding DNA: TGTGCCATCAGTGAGTCGCTGAAAACGAACACTGAAGCTTTCTTT.

There are a few counts of this clone. The chain combines TRBV2 with TRBJ1-5; D gene unclear. The CDR3 contains 12 residues. CDR1 SNHLY and CDR2 FYNNEI come from the germline V gene. The V and J ends lost 6 bases and 0 bases respectively, with 3 bases between them. Written as DNA, the CDR3 is TGTGCCAGCAGGTATAGCAATCAGCCCCAGCATTTT. As protein: CASRYSNQPQHF. Full variable domain (missing parts from reference TRBV2 and TRBJ1-5): EPEVTQTPSHQVTQMGQEVILRCVPISNHLYFYWYRQILGQKVEFLVSFYNNEISEKSEIFDDQFSVERPDGSNFTLKIRSTKLEDSAMYFCASRYSNQPQHFGDGTRLSIL.

The chain employs TRBV18 and TRBJ2-7, with 7 nucleotides matching TRBD1. The germline CDR1 and CDR2 sequences are KGHSH and LQKENI. The CDR3 is 14 residues long. The V segment lost 3 bases and the J segment 0 bases; nucleotides outside the gene matches: 2. The CDR3 sequence: CASSPRQGSYEQYF. In DNA, the CDR3 is TGTGCCAGCTCACCCAGACAGGGCTCCTACGAGCAGTACTTC.

The chain employs TRBV7-3 and TRBJ2-3; 7 bases agree with TRBD2. The J segment lost 0 bases and the V segment lost 6 bases, leaving 6 bases of the junction unmatched. The germline CDR1 and CDR2 sequences are SGHTA and FQGTGA. The CDR3 runs 15 residues. The CDR3 DNA reads TGTGCCAGCAGTCCAAGCGGGACTAGCACAGATACGCAGTATTTT. Amino acid sequence: CASSPSGTSTDTQYF.

CDR3 loop: CASSERTGEKLFF. The CDR3 region has the DNA TGTGCCAGCAGTGAGAGGACAGGGGAAAAACTGTTTTTT. The rearrangement uses TRBV2 and TRBJ1-4, with TRBD1 matching over 8 bases. This CDR3 has 13 residues. CDR1 SNHLY and CDR2 FYNNEI come from the germline V gene. With 3 bases clipped from V and 8 bases from J, the junction kept 2 bases outside the gene matches. Full variable domain (outside the CDR3, taken from reference TRBV2 and TRBJ1-4): EPEVTQTPSHQVTQMGQEVILRCVPISNHLYFYWYRQILGQKVEFLVSFYNNEISEKSEIFDDQFSVERPDGSNFTLKIRSTKLEDSAMYFCASSERTGEKLFFGSGTQLSVL.

The chain is built from TRBV5-4 and TRBJ1-5, with 7 bases lining up with TRBD1. This CDR3 is built from 15 residues. CDR1 SGHNT and CDR2 YYREEE come from the germline V gene (reference sequence). The J segment lost 0 bases and the V segment lost 2 bases, leaving 2 bases of the junction unmatched. The CDR3 loop reads CASSFGTDSNQPQHF. DNA for the CDR3: TGTGCCAGCAGCTTCGGGACAGATAGCAATCAGCCCCAGCATTTT. The full variable domain, with the rest looked up from reference TRBV5-4 and TRBJ1-5, is ETGVTQSPTHLIKTRGQQVTLRCSSQSGHNTVSWYQQALGQGPQFIFQYYREEENGRGNFPPRFSGLQFPNYSSELNVNALELDDSALYLCASSFGTDSNQPQHFGDGTRLSIL.

The rearrangement uses TRBV25-1 and TRBJ2-5, with 9 bases fitting TRBD2. V trimming: 3 bases; J trimming: 0 bases; junction bases outside the gene matches: 5. Germline CDR1 is MGHDK and CDR2 is SYGVNS. CDR3 length: 16 residues. CDR3 in amino acids: CASSEGQRGDQETQYF. The CDR3 DNA is TGTGCCAGCAGTGAGGGCCAGCGGGGGGACCAAGAGACCCAGTACTTC.

The chain carries TRBV5-1 and TRBJ2-5, with 10 bases lining up with TRBD2. The J call is in doubt because the DNA end fits TRBJ2-7 better. Germline CDR1 is SGHRS and CDR2 is YFSETQ. The CDR3 consists of 17 residues. CDR3 bases: TGCGCCAGCAGCCCGCGACTAGCGGGTATTAGCTCCTACGAGCAGTACTTC. It specifies CASSPRLAGISSYEQYF.

This clone was found once. CDR3 DNA: TGTGCCAGCAGCTTACTATCGGGTACTGAAGCTTTCTTT. Protein sequence: CASSLLSGTEAFF. The rearrangement uses TRBV7-9 and TRBJ1-1, with D unclear. This CDR3 comprises 13 residues. The V end lost 2 bases, the J end lost 5 bases, and 9 bases lay between the germline ends. Germline V gene sequence: CDR1 SEHNR, CDR2 FQNEAQ (reference sequence).

In DNA, the CDR3 is TGTGCCAGCAGTTTGGGCAGGGGAACTGAAAAACTGTTTTTT. Amino acid sequence: CASSLGRGTEKLFF. The chain is built from TRBV28 and TRBJ1-4; D might be TRBD1 (6 bases). Germline values: CDR1 MDHEN, CDR2 SYDVKM. This CDR3 spans 14 amino acids. Deletions cut 3 bases from V and 7 bases from J, with 12 bases between.

V gene TRBV28 combines with J gene TRBJ1-5, with 7 bases fitting TRBD1. This CDR3 is built from 14 residues. Trimming took 3 bases from V and 12 from J; bases not matched to a gene: 11. The germline gives CDR1 MDHEN, CDR2 SYDVKM. CDR3 sequence: CASSLGQGEFLQHF. The CDR3 DNA reads TGTGCCAGCAGTTTGGGTCAGGGGGAATTTCTCCAGCATTTT.

V is TRBV19 and J is TRBJ2-7; D is possibly TRBD1 (6 bases). V lost 4 bases, J lost 2 bases, and 9 bases lay in between. The germline V gene has CDR1 LNHDA and CDR2 SQIVND (reference sequence). The CDR3 extends over 13 amino acids. The CDR3 loop reads CASSKTGTYEQYF. CDR3 in DNA: TGTGCCAGTAGTAAAACAGGGACCTACGAGCAGTACTTC.

This chain joins TRBV2 and TRBJ2-2; 9 positions agree with TRBD2. Per germline, CDR1 SNHLY and CDR2 FYNNEI. The J segment lost 4 bases and the V segment lost 3 bases, leaving 6 bases of the junction unmatched. This CDR3 is built from 16 residues. The CDR3 bases are TGTGCCAGCAGTGAGAGGGGACTAGCCGGCACCGGGGAGCTGTTTTTT. Encoded protein: CASSERGLAGTGELFF.

The chain is built from TRBV10-1 and TRBJ2-3; 7 bases align to TRBD2. The germline V gene encodes CDR1 WNHNN and CDR2 SYGVQD (reference sequence). Trimming took 4 bases from V and 5 from J; bases not matched to a gene: 6. The CDR3 is made up of 14 amino acids. The CDR3 loop is CASSGAAGRDTQYF. The CDR3, as DNA: TGCGCCAGCAGTGGGGCAGCGGGACGAGATACGCAGTATTTT.

This clone came up a few times. The chain carries TRBV28 and TRBJ1-1; tentative D call: TRBD1 (6 bases). The germline V gene has CDR1 MDHEN and CDR2 SYDVKM. Between the trimmed V and J ends, which lost 7 bases and 2 bases, there was a span of 11 bases. This CDR3 region has 13 residues. CDR3 bases: TGTGCCAGCACCATCGGGGGCAACACTGAAGCTTTCTTT. Its protein product is CASTIGGNTEAFF.

V usage is TRBV18 and J usage is TRBJ2-7, with 12 bases matching TRBD2. Unmatched junction bases numbered 7, after V lost 3 bases and J lost 7 bases. Germline assignment: CDR1 KGHSH and CDR2 LQKENI. This CDR3 is 15 amino acids long. In DNA, the CDR3 is TGTGCCAGCTCACCCGCCGGGACTAGCGGGCGGGAGCAGTACTTC. The encoded protein is CASSPAGTSGREQYF.

The V and J genes are TRBV5-1 and TRBJ1-2; 11 nucleotides match TRBD1. V was pared by 7 bases and J by 2 bases, with 1 base of the junction left unmatched. The CDR3 spans 13 residues. Germline lookup yields CDR1 SGHRS and CDR2 YFSETQ. CDR3 nucleotide sequence: TGCGCCAGCCGGGACAGGGGGAACTATGGCTACACCTTC. This translates into CASRDRGNYGYTF.